What follows are 18 T cell receptor beta chains derived from one specimen sequenced in a study of identical twins. TCRdb recomputed calls from the 5' RACE reads with MiXCR, one row per CDR3 protein. The data contain some 240,000 distinct CDR3 sequences, approximately 8.3% of them seen just once; the ten biggest clones take up around 3%. These data are also associated with another study on yellow fever vaccine responses in identical twins.

Specimen: CD8+ T cells sorted from blood. Receptor source: a woman under 30 in good health.

The gene calls are TRBV20-1 and TRBJ2-7; D gene unclear. Germline assignment: CDR1 DFQATT and CDR2 SNEGSKA (reference sequence). V lost 5 bases to trimming and J lost 0 bases, with 11 bases between them. The CDR3 runs 13 residues. This CDR3 is CSARPRSSYEQYF. The CDR3 DNA reads as TGCAGTGCTCGACCCCGGAGCTCCTACGAGCAGTACTTC.

This clonotype has a count of ten or more. V gene TRBV29-1 combines with J gene TRBJ2-7; 7 bases agree with TRBD1. CDR1 and CDR2 (germline): SQVTM, ANQGSEA. V shed 5 bases, J shed 2 bases, and the junction held 9 bases outside the gene matches. The CDR3 is 14 amino acids. CDR3 coding DNA: TGCAGCGTTCTATCCGGGACAGAGACCTACGAGCAGTACTTC. Protein: CSVLSGTETYEQYF.

The chain has TRBV20-1 and TRBJ1-4; D gene unclear. The germline V gene encodes CDR1 DFQATT and CDR2 SNEGSKA (reference sequence). The CDR3 runs to 15 residues. The ends were cut back, 0 bases at V and 8 bases at J, with 16 bases in the middle. The chain's CDR3 is CSAREDGALVEKLFF. The CDR3 DNA sequence: TGCAGTGCTAGAGAGGACGGTGCATTAGTCGAAAAACTGTTTTTT.

This clonotype showed up just a few times. V usage is TRBV6-2 or TRBV6-3 and J usage is TRBJ2-3; TRBD2 aligns across 11 bases. Germline V gene data show CDR1 as MNHEY and CDR2 as SVGEGT. Germline trimming cut 2 bases from V and 3 bases from J; bases unmatched to any gene: 16. There are 20 residues in the CDR3. As DNA, the CDR3 is TGTGCCAGCAGTTACCGCCTTAGTAGCGGGGGGGCCGACGAGACAGATACGCAGTATTTT. This translates into CASSYRLSSGGADETDTQYF.

This clonotype appeared a few times. V and J are TRBV6-6 and TRBJ1-1, with D unclear. The length of the CDR3 is 10 residues. V was clipped by 6 bases and J by 4 bases, with 3 bases between them. Germline CDR1 and CDR2: MNHNY and SVGAGI (reference sequence). The CDR3 protein is CASRGTEAFF. CDR3 DNA: TGTGCCAGCAGGGGCACTGAAGCTTTCTTT.

There are a few counts of this clonotype. This sequence joins TRBV4-3 and TRBJ1-4; maybe TRBD1 (6 bases). CDR3 size: 15 residues. CDR1 and CDR2 from the germline V gene are LGHNA and YSLEER. The ends were cut back, 1 base at V and 8 bases at J, with 14 bases in the middle. Here the CDR3 DNA reads TGCGCCAGCAGCCAAGTCCAGGGGTGGAACGAAAAACTGTTTTTT. Its translation: CASSQVQGWNEKLFF.

This clonotype was counted a few times. This chain uses TRBV6-2 or TRBV6-3 with TRBJ2-3; the D gene could be TRBD1 or TRBD2 (5 bases each). Trimming stripped 0 bases from V and 1 base from J, with 8 bases between. The length of the CDR3 is 15 residues. CDR1 is MNHEY and CDR2 is SVGEGT in the germline V gene. CDR3 nucleotide sequence: TGTGCCAGCAGTTACTCGGGGGTGGGCACAGATACGCAGTATTTT. This translates into CASSYSGVGTDTQYF.

The chain recombines TRBV20-1 with TRBJ2-1; D is ambiguous. This CDR3 is 10 amino acids long. V gave up 6 bases and J gave up 4 bases, with 4 bases separating them. In germline, CDR1 is DFQATT, CDR2 SNEGSKA (reference sequence). CDR3 loop: CSAPYNEQFF. As DNA, the CDR3 is TGCAGTGCGCCGTACAATGAGCAGTTCTTC.

This clonotype came up a few times. This chain connects TRBV7-9 to TRBJ2-7; D is undetermined. V was cut by 1 base and J by 10 bases, with 11 bases left in between. The CDR3 covers 12 residues. Germline lookup yields CDR1 SEHNR and CDR2 FQNEAQ (reference sequence). CDR3 sequence: CASSLDRQEQYF. CDR3 in DNA: TGTGCCAGCAGCTTAGACCGGCAGGAACAGTACTTC. Based on the CDR3 plus reference TRBV7-9 and TRBJ2-7, the full variable domain is DTGVSQNPRHKITKRGQNVTFRCDPISEHNRLYWYRQTLGQGPEFLTYFQNEAQLEKSRLLSDRFSAERPKGSFSTLEIQRTEQGDSAMYLCASSLDRQEQYFGPGTRLTVT.

This chain joins TRBV4-3 and TRBJ2-2; D not certain. This CDR3 has 15 residues. Trimming stripped 1 base from V and 2 bases from J, with 8 bases between. CDR1 and CDR2 (germline): LGHNA, YSLEER. In DNA, the CDR3 is TGCGCCAGCAGCCAAGCTCGGCCTAACACCGGGGAGCTGTTTTTT. It specifies CASSQARPNTGELFF.

The table lists this clonotype with many counts. Mismatch with germline at one junction end may stem from a read error. The rearrangement joins TRBV6-1 to TRBJ1-1; TRBD1 matches at 7 bases. From germline, CDR1 is MNHNS and CDR2 SASEGT. This CDR3 is built from 10 residues. The DNA for the CDR3 is TGTGCCAGCAGTCCCGGGACAGCGAGATTT. Residues: CASSPGTARF.

This clonotype appeared many times. The rearrangement joins TRBV5-1 to TRBJ2-1, with unresolved D. CDR3 length equals 13 residues. Looked up from germline, CDR1 is SGHRS and CDR2 is YFSETQ. Trimming cost V 3 bases and J 7 bases, with 11 bases left between them. The CDR3 DNA is TGCGCCAGCAGCTCGGACCCCACGAATGAGCAGTTCTTC. Its translation is CASSSDPTNEQFF.

Many counts were recorded for this clonotype. This rearrangement joins TRBV28 to TRBJ1-5, with D possibly matching TRBD1 (6 bases). Deletions cut 6 bases from V and 6 bases from J, with 18 bases between. The CDR3 covers 15 residues. Germline V gene data show CDR1 as MDHEN and CDR2 as SYDVKM. CDR3 DNA sequence: TGTGCCAGCAGAAAGGGGGAGGGGGACGCTCAGCCCCAGCATTTT. It yields the protein CASRKGEGDAQPQHF.

This rearrangement joins TRBV5-6 to TRBJ2-1; the D gene is possibly TRBD1 (6 bases). The germline V gene has CDR1 SGHDT and CDR2 YYEEEE. The CDR3 has 13 residues. Trimming took off 1 base at V and 9 bases at J, with 11 bases between the two ends. The DNA of the CDR3 is TGTGCCAGCAGCTTGCCAGGGGTTCTTGAGCAGTTCTTC. Its translation: CASSLPGVLEQFF.

This clonotype was seen a few times. This rearrangement joins TRBV20-1 to TRBJ2-5; 8 bases agree with TRBD1. CDR1 is DFQATT and CDR2 is SNEGSKA in the germline V gene (reference sequence). The CDR3 consists of 17 residues. V lost 3 bases and J lost 7; bases outside the gene matches: 19. The CDR3 protein is CSARWGGQGASRGTQYF. The DNA for the CDR3 is TGCAGTGCTAGGTGGGGTGGTCAGGGGGCCTCAAGAGGGACCCAGTACTTC.

The gene calls are TRBV5-5 and TRBJ1-2; weak D call: TRBD1 (5 bases). The ends were cut back, 0 bases at V and 4 bases at J, with 13 bases in the middle. The CDR3 runs to 15 residues. CDR1 and CDR2 (germline): SGHKS, YYEKEE (reference sequence). CDR3 loop: CASSLAKGALYGYTF. The CDR3 region has the DNA TGTGCCAGCAGCTTGGCCAAAGGGGCCCTCTATGGCTACACCTTC.

For this clonotype: At one of its ends the junction is not consistent with the germline gene, which may arise from a read error. This sequence joins TRBV7-7 and TRBJ2-5; D uncertain. This CDR3 is 14 amino acids long. Germline loops: CDR1 SSHAT, CDR2 FNYEAQ (reference sequence). In DNA form, the CDR3 reads TGTGCTAGCAGCTTATCTTCTGGGGTTGAGACCCAGTACTTC. Translated: CASSLSSGVETQYF.

The V gene is TRBV20-1, the J gene TRBJ2-7; TRBD2 might be the D (5 bases). Germline CDR1 reads DFQATT; CDR2 reads SNEGSKA (reference sequence). Trimming removed 5 bases from V and 3 bases from J, with 20 bases in between. The CDR3 covers 15 residues. DNA for the CDR3: TGCAGTGCTCCTATCGACCCTGTAGCGAACTACGAGCAGTACTTC. Amino acid sequence: CSAPIDPVANYEQYF.